Listed below are T cell receptor beta chains from one sample, sequenced in a study of blood T cell repertoires in COVID-19. Profiled with immunoSEQ multiplex PCR; TCRdb holds only in-frame clones, not every one. Among a few hundred thousand clones listed, roughly 89% were seen once. The source material was peripheral blood. Every receptor here comes from a woman aged 40 to 50 who had recovered from COVID-19. The CDR3 runs from the conserved cysteine through the conserved F or W. Fields, in order: J gene, clone size, D gene, V gene, CDR3 protein, CDR3 DNA. D genes are given only for firm matches. The size field is filled for only some rows; it gives once, few, many or a size class.

TRBJ2-2 NA TRBD1 TRBV19 CASKRGQDTGELFF TGTGCCAGTAAGAGAGGACAGGACACCGGGGAGCTGTTTTTT
TRBJ1-6 few NA TRBV18 CASSPEGDSPLHF TGTGCCAGCTCACCAGAGGGGGATTCACCCCTCCACTTT
TRBJ2-3 NA NA TRBV24-1 CATSDQAGQSTDTQYF TGTGCCACCAGTGATCAAGCGGGCCAAAGCACAGATACGCAGTATTTT
TRBJ1-5 NA NA TRBV19 CASSWRGTRSNQPQHF TGTGCCAGTAGTTGGAGAGGGACACGTAGCAATCAGCCCCAGCATTTT
TRBJ2-7 NA TRBD1 TRBV6-6 CASSYSDRGPYEQYF TGTGCCAGCAGTTACTCTGACAGGGGGCCCTACGAGCAGTACTTC
TRBJ2-3 NA NA TRBV7-2 CATTGGMSTDTQYF TGTGCCACAACCGGCGGGATGAGCACAGATACGCAGTATTTT
TRBJ2-7 NA NA TRBV6-6 CASRKPGQTYEQYF TGTGCCAGTAGAAAACCGGGACAAACCTACGAGCAGTACTTC
TRBJ1-1 NA NA TRBV7-9 CASSLAAGAGGTEAFF TGTGCCAGCAGCTTAGCAGCAGGGGCTGGGGGCACTGAAGCTTTCTTT
TRBJ1-6 NA TRBD1 TRBV5-1 CASSPQGSSYNSPLHF TGCGCCAGCAGCCCACAGGGGAGCTCCTATAATTCACCCCTCCACTTT
TRBJ2-1 once NA TRBV10-3 CAIRPGVYNEQFF TGTGCCATCCGTCCGGGGGTCTACAATGAGCAGTTCTTC